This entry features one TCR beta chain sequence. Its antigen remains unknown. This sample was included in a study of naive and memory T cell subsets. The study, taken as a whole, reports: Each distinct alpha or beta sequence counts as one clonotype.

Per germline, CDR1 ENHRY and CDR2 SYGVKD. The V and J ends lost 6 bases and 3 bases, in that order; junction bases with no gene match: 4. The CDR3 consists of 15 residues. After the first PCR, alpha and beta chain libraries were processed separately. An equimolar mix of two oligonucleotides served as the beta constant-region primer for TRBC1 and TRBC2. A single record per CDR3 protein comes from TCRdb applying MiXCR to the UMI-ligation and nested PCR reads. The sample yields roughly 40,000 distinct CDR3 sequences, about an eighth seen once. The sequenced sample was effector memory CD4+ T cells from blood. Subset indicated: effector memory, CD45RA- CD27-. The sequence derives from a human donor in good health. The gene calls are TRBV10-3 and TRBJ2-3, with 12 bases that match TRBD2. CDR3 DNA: TGTGCCATCAGGGGGCTAGCGGGAGGGACAGATACGCAGTATTTT. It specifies CAIRGLAGGTDTQYF.